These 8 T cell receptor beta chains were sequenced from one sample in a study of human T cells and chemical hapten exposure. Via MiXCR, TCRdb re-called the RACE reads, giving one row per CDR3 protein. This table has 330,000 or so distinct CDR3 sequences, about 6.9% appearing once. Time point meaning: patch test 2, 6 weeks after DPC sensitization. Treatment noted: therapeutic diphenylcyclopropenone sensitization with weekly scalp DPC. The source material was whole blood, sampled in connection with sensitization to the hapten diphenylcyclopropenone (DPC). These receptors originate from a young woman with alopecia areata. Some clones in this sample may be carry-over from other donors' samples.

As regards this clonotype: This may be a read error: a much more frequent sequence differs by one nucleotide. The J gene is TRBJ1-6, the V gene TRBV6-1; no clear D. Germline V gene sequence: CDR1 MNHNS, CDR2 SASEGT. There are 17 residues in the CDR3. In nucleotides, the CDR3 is TGTGCCAGCAACCCTAGGACCGGGCGCTCCTATAATTCACCCCACCACTTT. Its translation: CASNPRTGRSYNSPHHF.

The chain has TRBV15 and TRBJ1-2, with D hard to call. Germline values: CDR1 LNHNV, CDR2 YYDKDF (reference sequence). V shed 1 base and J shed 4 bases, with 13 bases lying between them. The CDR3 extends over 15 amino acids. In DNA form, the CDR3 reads TGTGCCACCAGCAGAGTGCCAGCCAGCCCCTATGGCTACACCTTC. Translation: CATSRVPASPYGYTF. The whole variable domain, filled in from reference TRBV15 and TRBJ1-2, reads DAMVIQNPRYQVTQFGKPVTLSCSQTLNHNVMYWYQQKSSQAPKLLFHYYDKDFNNEADTPDNFQSRRPNTSFCFLDIRSPGLGDTAMYLCATSRVPASPYGYTFGSGTRLTVV.

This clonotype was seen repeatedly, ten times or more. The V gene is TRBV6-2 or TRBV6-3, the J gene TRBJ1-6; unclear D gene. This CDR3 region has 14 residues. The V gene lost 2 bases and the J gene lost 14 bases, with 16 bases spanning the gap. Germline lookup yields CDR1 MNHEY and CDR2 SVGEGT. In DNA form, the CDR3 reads TGTGCCAGCAGTTACGTTTTAGGCCGGTTCACCCTCCACTTT. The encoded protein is CASSYVLGRFTLHF.

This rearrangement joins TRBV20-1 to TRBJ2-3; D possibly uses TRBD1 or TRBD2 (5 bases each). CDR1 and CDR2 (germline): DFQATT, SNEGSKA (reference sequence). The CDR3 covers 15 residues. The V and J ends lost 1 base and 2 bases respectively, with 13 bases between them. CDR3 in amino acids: CSARGGGFDTDTQYF. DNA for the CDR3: TGCAGTGCTAGAGGGGGCGGGTTTGACACAGATACGCAGTATTTT.

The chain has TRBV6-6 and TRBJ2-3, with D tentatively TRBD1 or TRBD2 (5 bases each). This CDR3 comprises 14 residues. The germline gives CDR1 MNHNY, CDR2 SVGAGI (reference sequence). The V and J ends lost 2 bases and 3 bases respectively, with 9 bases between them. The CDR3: CASSYRRETDTQYF. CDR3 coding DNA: TGTGCCAGCAGTTACCGCAGGGAGACAGATACGCAGTATTTT.

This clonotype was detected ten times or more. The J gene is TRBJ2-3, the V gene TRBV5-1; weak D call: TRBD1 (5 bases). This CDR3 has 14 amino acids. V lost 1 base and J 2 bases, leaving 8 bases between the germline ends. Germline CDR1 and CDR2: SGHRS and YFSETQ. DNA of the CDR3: TGCGCCAGCAGCTTGCGACAGAACACAGATACGCAGTATTTT. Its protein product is CASSLRQNTDTQYF.

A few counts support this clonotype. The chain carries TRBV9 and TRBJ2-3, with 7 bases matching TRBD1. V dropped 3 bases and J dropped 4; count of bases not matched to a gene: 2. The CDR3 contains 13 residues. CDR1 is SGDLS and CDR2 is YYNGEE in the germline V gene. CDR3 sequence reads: CASSAGGSDTQYF. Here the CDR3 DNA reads TGTGCCAGCAGCGCAGGGGGTTCAGATACGCAGTATTTT.

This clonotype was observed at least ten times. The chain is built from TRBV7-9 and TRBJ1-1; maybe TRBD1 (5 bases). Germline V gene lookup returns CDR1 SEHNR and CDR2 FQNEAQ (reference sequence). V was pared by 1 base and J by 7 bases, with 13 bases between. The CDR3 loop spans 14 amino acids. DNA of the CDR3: TGTGCCAGCAGCTTAGTTCGTGGCAGGGATGAAGCTTTCTTT. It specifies CASSLVRGRDEAFF.